The TCR beta chain described here comes from a study of blood T cell repertoires in COVID-19 (dated by TCRdb to the early 2020s). Looking at the study overall: Samples from collaborators originated in the United States, Italy and Spain and spanned both the acute and convalescent phases of COVID-19. The material from the prospective study consisted of cDNA or gDNA derived from T cells, B-cell-depleted T cells, or PBMCs. Deeply sampled blood TCRbeta repertoires from subjects exposed to, actively infected with, or recovered from COVID-19 were included in the dataset. The repertoires were released in a freely available public database intended as a resource for research on the immune response to SARS-CoV-2. The samples were drawn from two sources: the first 160 participants of the ongoing ImmuneRACE study, and 950 to 1,500 subjects contributed by 6 global collaborators. Nearly every sample came with metadata listing a de-identified subject ID, COVID-19 status, age in years and sex. HLA class I and class II types, where available, came from metadata supplied by the sample provider rather than from assay-based typing.

General study outcomes and caveats: Clinical and demographic metadata were provided uncurated, with the amount varying by source and participant.

TCRbeta CDR3 regions were amplified from genomic DNA using the immunoSEQ Assay, a bias-controlled multiplex PCR. The paper's processing steps were these. Within the assay, amplification of reference gene primers was used to estimate how many nucleated cells each sample contained. Sequence reads were collapsed and filtered to measure the absolute abundance of every unique TCRbeta CDR3 rearrangement. For each sample, productive Simpson clonality was calculated by taking the square root of Simpson's diversity index across productive rearrangements. The immuneACCESS repertoire file appears here via TCRdb, limited to in-frame rearrangements. These files lack a portion of the clones; in checked studies, under half of the deficit traces to unresolved V genes, and the cause of the others is not known. V, J and clone size derive from that table, while D and trimming were established from the DNA sequence. This sample lists 120,000 or so clones; approximately 80% were detected once. In total, the top ten clones hold over 15% of the sample.

Whole blood was collected in K2EDTA tubes by collaborating institutions according to the institutions' own protocols. For TCRbeta analysis, collaborators shipped samples as frozen whole blood, isolated PBMCs, or DNA extracted from either of those sample types. About this clone: Its antigen remains undetermined. No clone much larger than this one lies a single base away; base qualities are absent.

The CDR3 runs 15 amino acids, cysteine and phenylalanine included. The CDR3 DNA has 45 bases and is translated from base 1. Via the germline V gene, CDR1 is SGHNT and CDR2 YENEEA. From V the trimming removes 1 base and from J it removes 2 bases, while the gene matches leave 2 bases of the junction unaccounted for. The receptor's source is a woman in her forties or fifties with acute or convalescent COVID-19. The chain joins TRBV11-3 to TRBJ2-3; 8 bases in between match TRBD1. Material: peripheral blood. The DNA sequence is as follows: TGTGCCAGCAGCTTAGGGACAGGGTTCACAGATACGCAGTATTTT. Protein translation: CASSLGTGFTDTQYF.